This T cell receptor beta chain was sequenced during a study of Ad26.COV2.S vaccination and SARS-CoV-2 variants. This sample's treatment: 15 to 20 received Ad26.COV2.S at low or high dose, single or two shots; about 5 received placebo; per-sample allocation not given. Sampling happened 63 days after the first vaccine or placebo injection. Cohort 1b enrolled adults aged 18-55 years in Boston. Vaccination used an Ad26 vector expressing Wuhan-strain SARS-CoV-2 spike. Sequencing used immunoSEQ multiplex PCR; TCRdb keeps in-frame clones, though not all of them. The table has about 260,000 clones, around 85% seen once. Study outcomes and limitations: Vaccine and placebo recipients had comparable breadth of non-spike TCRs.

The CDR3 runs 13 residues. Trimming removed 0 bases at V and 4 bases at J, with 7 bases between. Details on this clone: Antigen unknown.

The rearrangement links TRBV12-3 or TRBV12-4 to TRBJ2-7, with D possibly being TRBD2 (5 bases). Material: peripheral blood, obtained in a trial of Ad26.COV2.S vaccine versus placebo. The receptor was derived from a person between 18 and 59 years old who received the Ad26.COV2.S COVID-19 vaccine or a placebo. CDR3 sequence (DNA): TGTGCCAGCAGTTTAGCACTAGGTTACGAGCAGTACTTC. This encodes CASSLALGYEQYF.